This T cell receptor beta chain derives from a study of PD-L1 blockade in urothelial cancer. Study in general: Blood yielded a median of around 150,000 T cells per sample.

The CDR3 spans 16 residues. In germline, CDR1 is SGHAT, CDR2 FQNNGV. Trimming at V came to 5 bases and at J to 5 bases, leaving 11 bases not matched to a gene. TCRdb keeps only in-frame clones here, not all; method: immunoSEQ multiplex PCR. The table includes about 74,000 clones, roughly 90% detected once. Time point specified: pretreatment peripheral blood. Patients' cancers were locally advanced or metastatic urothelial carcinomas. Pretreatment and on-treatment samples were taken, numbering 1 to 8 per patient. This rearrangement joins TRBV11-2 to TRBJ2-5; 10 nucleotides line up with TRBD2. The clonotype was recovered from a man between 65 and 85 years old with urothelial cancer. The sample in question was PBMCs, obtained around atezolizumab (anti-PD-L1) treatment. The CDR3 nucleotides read TGTGCCAGCAGCCCTGGGGCTAGCGGGAGCAGGGAGACCCAGTACTTC. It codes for CASSPGASGSRETQYF.